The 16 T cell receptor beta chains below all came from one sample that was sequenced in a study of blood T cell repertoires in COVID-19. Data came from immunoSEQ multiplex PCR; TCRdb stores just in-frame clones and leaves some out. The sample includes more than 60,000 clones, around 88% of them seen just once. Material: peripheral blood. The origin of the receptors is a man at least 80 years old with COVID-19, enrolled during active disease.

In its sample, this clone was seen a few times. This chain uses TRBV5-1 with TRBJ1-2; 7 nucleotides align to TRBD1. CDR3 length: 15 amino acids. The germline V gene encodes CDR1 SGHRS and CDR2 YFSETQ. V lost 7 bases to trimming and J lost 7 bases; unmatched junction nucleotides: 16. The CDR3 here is CASSTQGEGAGGYTF. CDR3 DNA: TGCGCCAGCTCGACCCAAGGCGAGGGGGCAGGTGGCTACACCTTC.

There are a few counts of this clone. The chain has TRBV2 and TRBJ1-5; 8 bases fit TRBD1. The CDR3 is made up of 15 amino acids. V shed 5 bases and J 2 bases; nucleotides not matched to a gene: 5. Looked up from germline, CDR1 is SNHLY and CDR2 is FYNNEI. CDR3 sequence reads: CASSSDRGGNQPQHF. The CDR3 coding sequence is TGTGCCAGCAGTTCCGACAGGGGCGGCAATCAGCCCCAGCATTTT.

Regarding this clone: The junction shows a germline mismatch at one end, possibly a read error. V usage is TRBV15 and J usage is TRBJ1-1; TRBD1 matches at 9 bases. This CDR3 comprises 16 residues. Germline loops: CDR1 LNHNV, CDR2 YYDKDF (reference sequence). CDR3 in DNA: TGTGCCACCAGCAGAGAGGACAGGGGACTGAAGACTGAAGCTTTCTTT. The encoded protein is CATSREDRGLKTEAFF.

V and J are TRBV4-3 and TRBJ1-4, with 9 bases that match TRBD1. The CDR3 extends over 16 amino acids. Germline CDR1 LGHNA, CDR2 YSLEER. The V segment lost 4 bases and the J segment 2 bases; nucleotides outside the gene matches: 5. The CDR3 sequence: CASSRNGQGTNEKLFF. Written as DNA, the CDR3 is TGCGCCAGCAGCCGGAACGGACAGGGGACTAATGAAAAACTGTTTTTT.

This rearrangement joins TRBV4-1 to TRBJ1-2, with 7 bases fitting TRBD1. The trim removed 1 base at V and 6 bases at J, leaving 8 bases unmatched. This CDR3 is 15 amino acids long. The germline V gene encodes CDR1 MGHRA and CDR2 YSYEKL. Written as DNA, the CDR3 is TGCGCCAGCAGCCAAGTCACCCGACAGGGAGATGGCTACACCTTC. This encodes CASSQVTRQGDGYTF.

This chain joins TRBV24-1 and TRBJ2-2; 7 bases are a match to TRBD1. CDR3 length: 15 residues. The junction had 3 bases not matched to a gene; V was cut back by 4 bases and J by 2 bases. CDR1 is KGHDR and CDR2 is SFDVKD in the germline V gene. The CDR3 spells CATSDTGVNTGELFF. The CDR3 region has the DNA TGTGCCACCAGTGACACAGGGGTAAACACCGGGGAGCTGTTTTTT.

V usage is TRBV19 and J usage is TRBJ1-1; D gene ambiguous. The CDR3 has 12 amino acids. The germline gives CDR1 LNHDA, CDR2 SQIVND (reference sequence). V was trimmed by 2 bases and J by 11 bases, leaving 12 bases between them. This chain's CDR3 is CASSIRYSFAFF. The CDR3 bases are TGTGCCAGTAGTATAAGATACAGTTTCGCTTTCTTT.

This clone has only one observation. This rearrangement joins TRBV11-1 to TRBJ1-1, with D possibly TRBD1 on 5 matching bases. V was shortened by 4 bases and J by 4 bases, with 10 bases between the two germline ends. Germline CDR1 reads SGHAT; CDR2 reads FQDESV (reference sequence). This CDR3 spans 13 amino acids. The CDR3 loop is CASSSFGGTEAFF. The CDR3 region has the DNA TGTGCCAGCAGCTCCTTCGGGGGCACTGAAGCTTTCTTT.

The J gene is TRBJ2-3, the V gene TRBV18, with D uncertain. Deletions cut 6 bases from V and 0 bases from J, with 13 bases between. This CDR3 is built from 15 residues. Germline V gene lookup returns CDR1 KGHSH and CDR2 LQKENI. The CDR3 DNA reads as TGTGCCAGCTCCCGTGACGGAGCTAGCACAGATACGCAGTATTTT. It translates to CASSRDGASTDTQYF.

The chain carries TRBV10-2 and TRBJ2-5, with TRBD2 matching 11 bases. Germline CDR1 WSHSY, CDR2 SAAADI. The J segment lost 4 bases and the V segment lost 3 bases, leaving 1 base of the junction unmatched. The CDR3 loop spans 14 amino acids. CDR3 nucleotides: TGCGCCAGCAGTGATCTAGCGGGGGGAGAGACCCAGTACTTC. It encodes CASSDLAGGETQYF.

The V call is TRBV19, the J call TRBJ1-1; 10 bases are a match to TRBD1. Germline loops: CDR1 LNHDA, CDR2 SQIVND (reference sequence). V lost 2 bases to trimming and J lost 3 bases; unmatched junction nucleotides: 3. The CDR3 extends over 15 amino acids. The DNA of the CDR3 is TGTGCCAGTAGTATATGGGGGACAGGGGACACTGAAGCTTTCTTT. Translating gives CASSIWGTGDTEAFF.

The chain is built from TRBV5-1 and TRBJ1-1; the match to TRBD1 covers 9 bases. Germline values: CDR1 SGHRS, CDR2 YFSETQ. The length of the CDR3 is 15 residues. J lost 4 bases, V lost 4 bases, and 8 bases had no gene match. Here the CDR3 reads CASSKQQGAPTEAFF. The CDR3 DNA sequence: TGCGCCAGCAGCAAACAACAGGGGGCGCCCACTGAAGCTTTCTTT.

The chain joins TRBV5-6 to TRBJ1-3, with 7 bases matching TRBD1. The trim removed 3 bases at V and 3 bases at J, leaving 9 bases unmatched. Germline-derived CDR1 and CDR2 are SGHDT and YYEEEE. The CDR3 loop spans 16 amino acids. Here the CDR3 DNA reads TGTGCCAGCAGCTCGACAGGGACCTCGCGTGGAAACACCATATATTTT. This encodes CASSSTGTSRGNTIYF.

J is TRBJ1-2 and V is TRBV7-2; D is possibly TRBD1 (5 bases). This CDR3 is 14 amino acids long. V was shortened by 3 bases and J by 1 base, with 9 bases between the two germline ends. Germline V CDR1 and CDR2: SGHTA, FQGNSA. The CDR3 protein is CASSFTGVNYGYTF. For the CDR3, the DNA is TGTGCCAGCAGCTTTACGGGGGTTAACTATGGCTACACCTTC.

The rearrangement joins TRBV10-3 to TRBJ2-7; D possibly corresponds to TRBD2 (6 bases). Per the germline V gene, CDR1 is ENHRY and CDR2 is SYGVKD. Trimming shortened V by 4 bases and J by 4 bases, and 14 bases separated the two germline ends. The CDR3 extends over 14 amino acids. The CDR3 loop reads CAISVKVEGYEQYF. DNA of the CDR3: TGTGCCATCAGTGTTAAAGTGGAGGGGTACGAGCAGTACTTC.

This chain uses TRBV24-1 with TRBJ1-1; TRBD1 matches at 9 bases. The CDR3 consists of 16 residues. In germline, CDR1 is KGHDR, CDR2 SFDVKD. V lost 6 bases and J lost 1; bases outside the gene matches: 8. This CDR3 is CATSTGTGLRNTEAFF. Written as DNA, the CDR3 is TGTGCCACCAGTACCGGGACAGGGTTAAGGAACACTGAAGCTTTCTTT.